This T cell receptor (beta chain) was documented in a study of graft-versus-host responses after intestinal transplantation (dated by TCRdb to the early 2020s). About the investigation overall: Recipients received multivisceral, liver-intestinal, or isolated intestinal transplants. Anti-thymocyte globulin induction was given to all recipients, followed by maintenance tacrolimus and steroids for about 3 years. Graft-versus-host and host-versus-graft alloreactive T cell clones were tracked in the graft, circulation and bone marrow after intestinal transplantation using bulk TCR-beta CDR3 sequencing. Alloreactive clones were identified by sequencing pre-transplant mixed lymphocyte reaction products and comparing them with unstimulated pre-transplant donor and recipient T cells. The cohort enrolled approximately 24 intestinal transplant recipients, one of whom was a retransplant, and a few patients without pretransplant specimens were excluded. Donor T cell macrochimerism was defined as a peak of at least 4% donor T cells among recipient peripheral blood mononuclear cells. Rather than going through the commercial service, samples from three later patients were sequenced in-house on an Illumina MiSeq and processed with MiXCR.

Overall study outcomes, separate from this receptor: In patients with donor T cell macrochimerism, the allografts had high GvH to HvG T cell clonal ratios. Early after transplant, peak levels of circulating GvH clones were found to be associated with declines in HvG clones. Conclusions were limited by the relatively low number and heterogeneity of intestinal transplant patients. GvH clones were detected in recipient bone marrow, and some of these GvH clones were observed earlier in ileal mucosa or blood, consistent with an intestinal mucosal origin.

Based on the germline V gene (reference sequence), the CDR1 and CDR2 sequences are SEHNR and FQNEAQ. CDR3 length: 11 amino acids, cysteine to phenylalanine. Only the CDR3 portion is preserved as DNA: 33 bases, with reading frame beginning at the first base. Cut back by 5 bases and 0 bases, the V and J ends lie 0 bases apart. Receptor amplification or capture employed the immunoSEQ multiplex PCR assay. For most patients, genomic DNA was isolated with the Qiagen DNeasy Blood and Tissue Kit and shipped frozen to Adaptive Biotechnologies for TCR sequencing. Adaptive Biotechnologies carried out high-throughput TCR-beta CDR3 sequencing of genomic DNA for most patients. The study's processing was this. TCR sequencing data for 15 to 20 patients were retrieved from Adaptive's ImmunoSEQ software; three other patients were processed with MiXCR and VDJtools. CD4 versus CD8 sorting errors were corrected by removing sequences found in both subsets at a frequency ratio below 5:1. CDR3 nucleotide sequences shared by donor and recipient were removed because the origin of these sequences could not be assigned. To be classed as alloreactive, a clone needed at least 2-fold expansion over unstimulated cells and a minimum CFSE-low frequency of 0.002% (template counts) or 0.001% (read counts). Clones were considered mappable if detected in sequenced pre-transplant spleen, lymph node, or MLR CFSE-low populations of the donor or recipient. The cumulative frequency of alloreactive clones was calculated as a percentage of all sequences, weighted by copy number. Imported from immuneACCESS, the table was reduced by TCRdb to in-frame sequences with V and J called. These copies leave out some clones; in studies compared against another copy, an unresolved V gene accounts for under half, and the cause of the remainder is not known. The V and J calls and the clone size are those of that table, but D and trimming were determined from the DNA. Here the sample has about 120,000 clones; 85% to 95% occur a single time. The ten largest clones capture more than 0.1% of the sample.

To note about this clone: The specificity of this receptor is unknown. Base-call qualities are not available, and no considerably larger clone is one nucleotide away.

Per the publication, the time point label means: cells obtained before transplantation from donor or recipient. CD3+CD4+ and CD3+CD8+ populations were FACS-sorted from unstimulated pre-transplant donor and recipient cells taken from spleen or lymph nodes. Recombination joined TRBV7-9 with TRBJ2-3; no D gene call is confident. The TCR sequence derives from a human donor who received an intestinal transplant. This specimen was unstimulated CD4+ T cells sorted from spleen or lymph node cells, taken before intestinal transplant. The sequenced DNA is TGTGCCAGCAGCAGCACAGATACGCAGTATTTT. Its translation is CASSSTDTQYF.